This TCR beta chain was recovered during a study of cytomegalovirus exposure and HLA in healthy donors. Findings and limits, study-wide: The authors reported that TCR beta sequences could predict HLA-A and HLA-B alleles. These predictions were accurate for most subjects in the first cohort.

The PCR contained 60 Vbeta and 13 Jbeta primers. Method: immunoSEQ multiplex PCR; TCRdb's copy keeps in-frame clones and lacks some. This sample's table has about 52,000 clones. In regard to this clone: The antigen is unknown.

Germline-derived CDR1 and CDR2 are LGHNA and YSLEER. The CDR3 loop spans 15 amino acids. V lost 2 bases and J lost 3; bases outside the gene matches: 7. This TCR was recovered from a woman aged 55-69 years in good health and CMV-seropositive. This rearrangement joins TRBV4-3 to TRBJ2-7, with TRBD1 matching 7 bases. Input material: PBMCs. Here the CDR3 DNA reads TGCGCCAGCAGCCAAAGGACAGGCTGGGACTACGAGCAGTACTTC. Protein: CASSQRTGWDYEQYF.